This TCR beta chain was observed in a study of blood T cell repertoires in COVID-19. Study as a whole: Whether acute or convalescent, the COVID-19 samples came from the United States, Italy and Spain. Nucleic acid was either cDNA or gDNA, and it came from T cells, B-cell-depleted T cells, or PBMCs.

Profiled with immunoSEQ multiplex PCR; TCRdb holds only in-frame clones, not every one. The table has 100,000 or so clones, approximately 92% seen once. The trim removed 4 bases at V and 5 bases at J, leaving 16 bases unmatched. The CDR3 covers 17 residues. The germline V gene encodes CDR1 SEHNR and CDR2 FQNEAQ (reference sequence). A single count supports this clone. This TCR was sampled from a woman aged 55-70 years with active COVID-19. The chain employs TRBV7-9 and TRBJ2-5, with 7 bases that match TRBD2. Material for sequencing was peripheral blood. DNA for the CDR3: TGTGCCAGCAGCTGGGCTAGCGGATCTGAGTTGGGGGAGACCCAGTACTTC. This gives the protein CASSWASGSELGETQYF.